This paragraph reports one TCR beta chain. TCRdb analysed the RACE reads with MiXCR anew, one entry per CDR3 protein. In the table there are about 80,000 distinct CDR3 sequences, 12% to 15% of which are singletons. Regarding time point: pre-sensitization, week 0. Treatment meaning: therapeutic diphenylcyclopropenone sensitization with weekly scalp DPC. The sample belongs to a study of human T cells and chemical hapten exposure. Trimming shortened V by 7 bases and J by 6 bases, and 18 bases separated the two germline ends. CDR3 length: 15 residues. The germline V gene has CDR1 LNHDA and CDR2 SQIVND (reference sequence).

J is TRBJ1-4 and V is TRBV19, with D tentatively TRBD1 (5 bases). Here the sequenced sample was whole blood, taken in connection with sensitization to the hapten diphenylcyclopropenone (DPC). The sequence was collected from a woman between 50 and 59 years old with alopecia areata. Some clones in this sample may be carry-over from other donors' samples. The CDR3 reads CASTQDRTGHEKLFF. The CDR3 bases are TGTGCCAGTACCCAAGATCGTACGGGGCATGAAAAACTGTTTTTT.